A single sample gave rise to the 30 T cell receptor beta chains below, sequenced in a study of shared clonotypes between healthy human individuals. Method: immunoSEQ multiplex PCR; TCRdb's copy keeps in-frame clones and lacks some. The sample lists about 680,000 clones, around 72% seen once, with more than 1.5% in the top ten. Specimen: memory CD4+ T cells sorted from blood. Stated subset: CD45RA-negative fraction. All receptors derive from a woman under 40 in good health.

This clone was seen many times. The chain combines TRBV5-4 with TRBJ2-3; D is undetermined. V was clipped by 5 bases and J by 0 bases, with 7 bases between them. The CDR3 sequence is 13 residues long. From germline, CDR1 is SGHNT and CDR2 YYREEE (reference sequence). CDR3 in DNA: TGTGCCAGCAGTAGTACTAGCACAGATACGCAGTATTTT. The encoded protein is CASSSTSTDTQYF.

This clone was seen a handful of times. The chain couples TRBV11-2 to TRBJ2-5, with 8 bases identical to TRBD1. CDR3 length: 14 residues. Trimming at V came to 1 base and at J to 7 bases, leaving 5 bases not matched to a gene. Germline CDR1 reads SGHAT; CDR2 reads FQNNGV. Written as DNA, the CDR3 is TGTGCCAGCAGCTTAGGAGCAACAGGGGGGACCCAGTACTTC. Translating it yields CASSLGATGGTQYF.

The chain is built from TRBV25-1 and TRBJ2-1; 10 bases are a match to TRBD1. CDR3 size: 15 residues. V shed 4 bases and J 5 bases; nucleotides not matched to a gene: 5. The V gene's germline CDR1 is MGHDK and CDR2 SYGVNS. In DNA form, the CDR3 reads TGTGCCAGCAGTGCGACAGGGGGCGGCGACAATGAGCAGTTCTTC. Its translation is CASSATGGGDNEQFF.

This clone was observed a single time. The chain employs TRBV7-9 and TRBJ2-3; possible D gene TRBD2, 5 bases. Trimming removed 5 bases at V and 5 bases at J, with 8 bases between. The germline CDR1 and CDR2 sequences are SEHNR and FQNEAQ (reference sequence). The CDR3 has 12 residues. CDR3 protein: CASSRSEDTQYF. The CDR3 bases are TGTGCCAGCAGCCGTAGCGAAGATACGCAGTATTTT.

This rearrangement joins TRBV19 to TRBJ1-2; 8 positions match TRBD1. V shed 7 bases and J 7 bases; nucleotides not matched to a gene: 8. Germline values: CDR1 LNHDA, CDR2 SQIVND (reference sequence). The length of the CDR3 is 13 residues. CDR3 coding DNA: TGTGCCAGTACCCTAGCAGGGGGCTTTGGCTACACCTTC. This sequence encodes CASTLAGGFGYTF. The variable domain in full, with the rest retrieved from reference TRBV19 and TRBJ1-2, is DGGITQSPKYLFRKEGQNVTLSCEQNLNHDAMYWYRQDPGQGLRLIYYSQIVNDFQKGDIAEGYSVSREKKESFPLTVTSAQKNPTAFYLCASTLAGGFGYTFGSGTRLTVV.

This clone was seen once. The rearrangement uses TRBV7-9 and TRBJ2-1; tentatively, D is TRBD2 (5 bases). The CDR3 runs 18 residues. V was trimmed by 5 bases and J by 4 bases, leaving 24 bases between them. Per the germline V gene, CDR1 is SEHNR and CDR2 is FQNEAQ (reference sequence). The CDR3 DNA reads TGTGCCAGCAGCCACCTCGGTGACTCCAGAGCGGTTTACAATGAGCAGTTCTTC. This encodes CASSHLGDSRAVYNEQFF.

This clone has more than one count but fewer than ten. The gene calls are TRBV7-2 and TRBJ2-7, with D tentatively TRBD1 (6 bases). Germline V lookup: CDR1 SGHTA, CDR2 FQGNSA. The CDR3 consists of 15 residues. V gave up 6 bases and J gave up 5 bases, with 20 bases separating them. The CDR3 DNA sequence: TGTGCCAGCAGTTCCCAGGGGCTAGCCGGCGACGAGCAGTACTTC. This gives the protein CASSSQGLAGDEQYF.

This clone appeared a single time. The J gene is TRBJ2-3, the V gene TRBV11-2, with 12 positions matching TRBD2. The CDR3 runs to 16 residues. Losses at the gene ends were 5 bases for V and 0 bases for J; bases not matched to a gene: 3. The germline V gene encodes CDR1 SGHAT and CDR2 FQNNGV. This CDR3 is CASSRGLAGSTDTQYF. Here the CDR3 DNA reads TGTGCCAGCAGCCGAGGACTAGCGGGAAGCACAGATACGCAGTATTTT.

The V gene is TRBV2, the J gene TRBJ2-5, with unresolved D. V gave up 1 base and J gave up 5 bases, with 11 bases separating them. The CDR3 loop spans 14 amino acids. The germline V gene encodes CDR1 SNHLY and CDR2 FYNNEI. The CDR3 DNA is TGTGCCAGCAGTGAAGGACCGGATCATGAGACCCAGTACTTC. This translates into CASSEGPDHETQYF.

The CDR3 region has the DNA TGCAGCGTTGTTGGCAGGGGGAACTATGGCTACACCTTC. The encoded protein is CSVVGRGNYGYTF. The chain carries TRBV29-1 and TRBJ1-2, with 7 bases identical to TRBD1. The V and J ends lost 4 bases and 2 bases, in that order; junction bases with no gene match: 4. Germline CDR1 and CDR2: SQVTM and ANQGSEA. The CDR3 runs to 13 residues.

The V call is TRBV28, the J call TRBJ2-1; D remains ambiguous. Germline-derived CDR1 and CDR2 are MDHEN and SYDVKM. CDR3 length: 15 amino acids. V lost 8 bases and J 0 bases, leaving 14 bases between the germline ends. The CDR3 sequence: CASRTTASSYNEQFF. CDR3 DNA sequence: TGTGCCAGCCGTACAACAGCCAGCTCCTACAATGAGCAGTTCTTC.

The chain is built from TRBV30 and TRBJ2-7, with 10 bases that match TRBD2. The germline CDR1 and CDR2 sequences are GTSNPN and SVGIG (reference sequence). J lost 6 bases, V lost 3 bases, and 11 bases had no gene match. This CDR3 is built from 15 residues. For the CDR3, the DNA is TGTGCCTGGAGCGCGAGCGGGAGGGCCCTCGGCGAGCAGTACTTC. It translates to CAWSASGRALGEQYF. The full variable domain, its missing parts supplied by reference TRBV30 and TRBJ2-7, is SQTIHQWPATLVQPVGSPLSLECTVEGTSNPNLYWYRQAAGRGLQLLFYSVGIGQISSEVPQNLSASRPQDRQFILSSKKLLLSDSGFYLCAWSASGRALGEQYFGPGTRLTVT.

The chain joins TRBV10-3 to TRBJ2-7, with D unresolved. V lost 3 bases and J lost 3, with 6 bases in between. Germline V gene lookup returns CDR1 ENHRY and CDR2 SYGVKD. The CDR3 loop spans 12 amino acids. The CDR3 protein is CAISDAYYEQYF. The CDR3 DNA sequence: TGTGCCATCAGTGACGCCTACTACGAGCAGTACTTC.

This clone was detected a few times. The chain couples TRBV28 to TRBJ2-5, with TRBD2 identical over 10 bases. The CDR3 is 17 residues long. Trimming at V came to 4 bases and at J to 2 bases, leaving 10 bases not matched to a gene. CDR1 and CDR2 (germline): MDHEN, SYDVKM. CDR3 bases: TGTGCCAGCAGTTCTGCCGAGGCTAGCGGGAGACAAGAGACCCAGTACTTC. This gives the protein CASSSAEASGRQETQYF.

The table lists this clone with a few counts. V usage is TRBV11-3 and J usage is TRBJ2-5; D gene ambiguous. The CDR3 is made up of 15 amino acids. Germline V gene lookup returns CDR1 SGHNT and CDR2 YENEEA. V lost 1 base and J 1 base, leaving 10 bases between the germline ends. The CDR3 bases are TGTGCCAGCAGCTTAGGCGTCAAGCTCCAAGAGACCCAGTACTTC. This translates into CASSLGVKLQETQYF. Complete variable domain (other parts from reference TRBV11-3 and TRBJ2-5): EAGVVQSPRYKIIEKKQPVAFWCNPISGHNTLYWYLQNLGQGPELLIRYENEEAVDDSQLPKDRFSAERLKGVDSTLKIQPAELGDSAVYLCASSLGVKLQETQYFGPGTRLLVL.

Comments on this clone: A read error may account for a junction end that differs from germline. The J gene is TRBJ1-5, the V gene TRBV7-9; 8 bases line up with TRBD1. The length of the CDR3 is 12 residues. Per germline, CDR1 SEHNR and CDR2 FQNEAQ (reference sequence). Written as DNA, the CDR3 is TGTGCCAGCAGCTTAGAACAGGGACAGGCCAATTTT. This encodes CASSLEQGQANF. Supplemented by reference TRBV7-9 and TRBJ1-5, the full variable domain reads DTGVSQNPRHKITKRGQNVTFRCDPISEHNRLYWYRQTLGQGPEFLTYFQNEAQLEKSRLLSDRFSAERPKGSFSTLEIQRTEQGDSAMYLCASSLEQGQANFGDGTRLSIL.

CDR3 loop: CASSYSAGDMNTEAFF. CDR3 DNA sequence: TGTGCCAGCAGTTATTCCGCGGGGGATATGAACACTGAAGCTTTCTTT. The rearrangement uses TRBV6-6 and TRBJ1-1, with a tentative D call TRBD1 (5 bases). The germline V gene has CDR1 MNHNY and CDR2 SVGAGI (reference sequence). The CDR3 is made up of 16 amino acids. The V gene lost 3 bases and the J gene lost 0 bases, with 14 bases spanning the gap.

The V call is TRBV28, the J call TRBJ2-5; 7 nucleotides match TRBD2. CDR3 length equals 14 residues. The J segment lost 4 bases and the V segment lost 2 bases, leaving 4 bases of the junction unmatched. Germline assignment: CDR1 MDHEN and CDR2 SYDVKM. CDR3 sequence reads: CASSLPAGRETQYF. CDR3 DNA sequence: TGTGCCAGCAGTTTACCAGCGGGAAGAGAGACCCAGTACTTC.

The rearrangement joins TRBV14 to TRBJ2-7; TRBD2 matches 11 bases. V lost 3 bases, J lost 2 bases, and 3 bases stayed unmatched. The CDR3 extends over 15 amino acids. Germline CDR1 reads SGHDN; CDR2 reads FVKESK. The CDR3 DNA is TGTGCCAGCAGCCACGGACTAGCGGGCACCTACGAGCAGTACTTC. As protein: CASSHGLAGTYEQYF.

The CDR3 bases are TGTGCCAGCAGTGACCCAGACGGGGCCGGGGAGCTGTTTTTT. Protein product: CASSDPDGAGELFF. The genes are TRBV2 and TRBJ2-2; possible D gene TRBD2, 5 bases. The CDR3 consists of 14 residues. CDR1 is SNHLY and CDR2 is FYNNEI in the germline V gene. V lost 3 bases and J lost 6, with 11 bases in between.

This sequence joins TRBV7-8 and TRBJ2-7, with D tentatively TRBD1 (6 bases). Trimming stripped 5 bases from V and 6 bases from J, with 17 bases between. Germline assignment: CDR1 SGHVS and CDR2 FQNEAQ. The CDR3 runs 14 residues. The CDR3 nucleotides read TGTGCCAGCAGCCCACAGGGCCCCTGGAGCGAGCAGTACTTC. Protein sequence: CASSPQGPWSEQYF.

The chain links TRBV5-1 to TRBJ2-5; possible D gene TRBD1, 5 bases. Germline V gene sequence: CDR1 SGHRS, CDR2 YFSETQ. Trimming pared 4 bases from V and 2 bases from J, leaving 12 bases between. The CDR3 loop spans 14 amino acids. The chain's CDR3 is CASSPDGAQETQYF. CDR3 in DNA: TGCGCCAGCAGCCCTGATGGGGCTCAAGAGACCCAGTACTTC.

Of note for this clone: The identical CDR3 is also encoded by other nucleotide sequences in the sample. In nucleotides, the CDR3 is TGTGCCAGCAGGGGGAGAGATAGCAATCAGCCCCAGCATTTT. Translated: CASRGRDSNQPQHF. The chain carries TRBV6-1 and TRBJ1-5; D is unclear. The CDR3 covers 14 residues. The germline V and J ends were trimmed by 6 bases and 0 bases, with 9 bases remaining between them. Germline lookup yields CDR1 MNHNS and CDR2 SASEGT.

The chain combines TRBV29-1 with TRBJ2-7; 7 bases map to TRBD2. This CDR3 is 14 amino acids long. With 4 bases clipped from V and 6 bases from J, the junction kept 12 bases outside the gene matches. Germline loops: CDR1 SQVTM, CDR2 ANQGSEA. CDR3 sequence: CSVAGRRGVGEQYF. The CDR3 nucleotides read TGCAGCGTTGCCGGTCGCCGGGGGGTGGGCGAGCAGTACTTC.

This clone has ten or more counts. V and J are TRBV10-2 and TRBJ1-1; D gene uncertain. This CDR3 is built from 13 residues. The V gene lost 2 bases and the J gene lost 1 base, with 5 bases spanning the gap. Germline V gene lookup returns CDR1 WSHSY and CDR2 SAAADI. The CDR3: CASSEHRNTEAFF. In DNA, the CDR3 is TGCGCCAGCAGTGAGCACAGGAACACTGAAGCTTTCTTT.

This chain connects TRBV28 to TRBJ2-7; possible D gene TRBD1, 6 bases. The V end lost 0 bases, the J end lost 3 bases, and 9 bases lay between the germline ends. The CDR3 extends over 14 amino acids. CDR1 and CDR2 (germline): MDHEN, SYDVKM. CDR3: CASSLWDSLYEQYF. CDR3 nucleotide sequence: TGTGCCAGCAGTTTATGGGACAGCCTCTACGAGCAGTACTTC.

Worth noting for this clone: Being one base from a much bigger clone, this may be a read error. Different DNA sequences within this sample yield the same CDR3. The chain combines TRBV29-1 with TRBJ2-7; 9 bases are shared with TRBD1. Germline loops: CDR1 SQVTM, CDR2 ANQGSEA. V shed 4 bases, J shed 4 bases, and the junction held 5 bases outside the gene matches. This CDR3 comprises 13 residues. The CDR3, as DNA: TGCAGCGTTGTCGGGACAGGGCGGTACGAGCAGTACTTC. It is translated as CSVVGTGRYEQYF.

The gene calls are TRBV5-1 and TRBJ1-4; the D gene is possibly TRBD1 (5 bases). CDR3 length: 17 amino acids. CDR1 SGHRS and CDR2 YFSETQ come from the germline V gene. The ends were cut back, 4 bases at V and 0 bases at J, with 16 bases in the middle. CDR3 residues: CASSPLVGVSTNEKLFF. CDR3 bases: TGCGCCAGCAGCCCCCTTGTGGGGGTCTCAACTAATGAAAAACTGTTTTTT. Complete variable domain (other parts from reference TRBV5-1 and TRBJ1-4): KAGVTQTPRYLIKTRGQQVTLSCSPISGHRSVSWYQQTPGQGLQFLFEYFSETQRNKGNFPGRFSGRQFSNSRSEMNVSTLELGDSALYLCASSPLVGVSTNEKLFFGSGTQLSVL.

This clone was seen only a few times. This chain uses TRBV7-9 with TRBJ1-1; unclear D gene. CDR3 size: 12 residues. V was pared by 5 bases and J by 3 bases, with 7 bases between. The germline V gene encodes CDR1 SEHNR and CDR2 FQNEAQ (reference sequence). CDR3 DNA: TGTGCCAGCAGCCGTAGTTACACTGAAGCTTTCTTT. Encoded protein: CASSRSYTEAFF.

V and J are TRBV11-2 and TRBJ2-2; 7 positions match TRBD1. Trimming at V came to 5 bases and at J to 5 bases, leaving 5 bases not matched to a gene. CDR1 is SGHAT, CDR2 FQNNGV, per germline. The CDR3 is made up of 14 amino acids. The CDR3 DNA is TGTGCCAGCAGCAGGGGGCTCGGGACCGGGGAGCTGTTTTTT. Its translation is CASSRGLGTGELFF.